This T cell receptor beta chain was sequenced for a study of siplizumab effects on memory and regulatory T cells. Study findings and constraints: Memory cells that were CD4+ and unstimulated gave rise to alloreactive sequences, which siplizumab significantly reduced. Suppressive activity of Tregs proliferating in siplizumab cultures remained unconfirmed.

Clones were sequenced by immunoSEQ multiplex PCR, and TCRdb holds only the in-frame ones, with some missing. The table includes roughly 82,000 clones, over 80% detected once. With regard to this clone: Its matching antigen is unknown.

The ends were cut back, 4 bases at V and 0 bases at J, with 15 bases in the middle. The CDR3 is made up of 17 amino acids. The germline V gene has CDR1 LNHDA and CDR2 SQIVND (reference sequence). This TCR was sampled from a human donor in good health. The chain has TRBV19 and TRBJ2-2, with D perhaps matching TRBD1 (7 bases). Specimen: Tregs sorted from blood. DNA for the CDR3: TGTGCCAGTAGTACGCGGGACAGAGCTACGAACACCGGGGAGCTGTTTTTT. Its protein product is CASSTRDRATNTGELFF.